This entry lists 20 T cell receptor beta chains sequenced from one sample in a study of spatial heterogeneity in lung cancer. Each CDR3 protein is one row after TCRdb ran MiXCR on the 5' RACE reads. The sample holds around 87,000 distinct CDR3 sequences; approximately 12% are singletons and the top ten take about 40%. As for time point: sample taken at primary tumor resection. Unsorted whole RNA from tumor, nontumor lung or frozen PBMC underwent sequencing. The sample was PBMCs, taken at surgery. The receptors were sampled from a male donor with early-stage non-small cell lung cancer.

The gene calls are TRBV7-2 and TRBJ2-3; tentative D call: TRBD2 (5 bases). Trimming shortened V by 5 bases and J by 0 bases, and 12 bases separated the two germline ends. CDR3 length: 15 residues. CDR1 and CDR2 from the germline V gene are SGHTA and FQGNSA. The CDR3 nucleotides read TGTGCCAGCAGCATCGGGGTCCTCAGCACAGATACGCAGTATTTT. It translates to CASSIGVLSTDTQYF.

This chain links TRBV20-1 with TRBJ2-2; D is ambiguous. Germline CDR1 is DFQATT and CDR2 is SNEGSKA (reference sequence). The CDR3 sequence is 13 residues long. Trimming pared 6 bases from V and 6 bases from J, leaving 14 bases between. In DNA, the CDR3 is TGCAGTGCCTCCCGGACCATTTCCGGGGAGCTGTTTTTT. Translating it yields CSASRTISGELFF.

The V gene is TRBV4-3, the J gene TRBJ1-1; possible D gene TRBD1, 5 bases. This CDR3 is 15 amino acids long. The germline V gene encodes CDR1 LGHNA and CDR2 YSLEER. Trimming pared 1 base from V and 5 bases from J, leaving 14 bases between. The CDR3 sequence: CASSQVGWGKTEAFF. The CDR3 coding sequence is TGCGCCAGCAGCCAAGTTGGATGGGGGAAGACTGAAGCTTTCTTT.

This clonotype was seen many times. The chain has TRBV29-1 and TRBJ2-1; weak D call: TRBD2 (5 bases). The V end was cut by 5 bases, the J end by 5 bases, with 16 bases between. Germline V gene sequence: CDR1 SQVTM, CDR2 ANQGSEA. The CDR3 length is 14 residues. In DNA form, the CDR3 reads TGCAGCGTTTGGACCTCCCGAGGGAACAATGAGCAGTTCTTC. Protein: CSVWTSRGNNEQFF.

This clonotype appeared many times. This chain uses TRBV7-2 with TRBJ2-3; unclear D gene. The CDR3 is made up of 16 amino acids. Between the trimmed V and J ends, which lost 0 bases and 0 bases, there was a span of 10 bases. The germline V gene has CDR1 SGHTA and CDR2 FQGNSA. The DNA for the CDR3 is TGTGCCAGCAGCTTAGCGACTCTACTTAGCACAGATACGCAGTATTTT. This translates into CASSLATLLSTDTQYF.

This clonotype was recorded a few times. The rearrangement joins TRBV19 to TRBJ1-2; 7 bases are shared with TRBD1. After removal of 6 bases from V and 5 bases from J, the junction contained 3 bases not matched to a gene. CDR1 LNHDA and CDR2 SQIVND come from the germline V gene (reference sequence). The CDR3 totals 12 residues. In DNA, the CDR3 is TGTGCCAGTAGGACGACAGGGTATGGCTACACCTTC. This translates into CASRTTGYGYTF.

The rearrangement links TRBV25-1 to TRBJ2-4; D is unresolved. Trimming took off 8 bases at V and 1 base at J, with 6 bases between the two ends. CDR3 length: 12 residues. Germline V gene lookup returns CDR1 MGHDK and CDR2 SYGVNS. CDR3 sequence: CASPPAKNIQYF. In DNA, the CDR3 is TGTGCCAGCCCCCCGGCCAAAAACATTCAGTACTTC.

This clonotype was recorded a few times. The chain has TRBV6-2 or TRBV6-3 and TRBJ2-5, with 13 bases aligning to TRBD2. The CDR3 totals 15 residues. J was trimmed by 5 bases and V by 4 bases; bases with no gene match: 4. Germline CDR1 MNHEY, CDR2 SVGEGT. Here the CDR3 DNA reads TGTGCCAGCAGTTGGACTAGCGGGAGTGGTGAGACCCAGTACTTC. This sequence encodes CASSWTSGSGETQYF.

As for this clonotype: This clone may be a read error of a much larger clone one base away. The CDR3 carries no conserved terminal phenylalanine or tryptophan, so it likely arises from a read error. The genes are TRBV29-1 and TRBJ2-2; D may be TRBD2 (6 bases). The germline gives CDR1 SQVTM, CDR2 ANQGSEA. The CDR3 spans 14 residues. V was clipped by 7 bases and J by 7 bases, with 19 bases between them. The CDR3 DNA reads as TGCAGCGCCTATGGCGGGACGTTCGGCGGGGAGCTGTTTCTT. Translated, it gives CSAYGGTFGGELFL.

This clonotype came up a few times. J is TRBJ2-1 and V is TRBV13, with 8 bases fitting TRBD2. V trimming: 3 bases; J trimming: 0 bases; junction bases outside the gene matches: 7. From germline, CDR1 is PRHDT and CDR2 FYEKMQ (reference sequence). This CDR3 is 17 amino acids long. Here the CDR3 DNA reads TGTGCCAGCAGCTTGGGCGGGGGGTCCAGCTCCTACAATGAGCAGTTCTTC. Protein product: CASSLGGGSSSYNEQFF. Full variable domain (rest looked up from reference TRBV13 and TRBJ2-1): AAGVIQSPRHLIKEKRETATLKCYPIPRHDTVYWYQQGPGQDPQFLISFYEKMQSDKGSIPDRFSAQQFSDYHSELNMSSLELGDSALYFCASSLGGGSSSYNEQFFGPGTRLTVL.

The chain joins TRBV7-3 to TRBJ2-3; 9 bases agree with TRBD2. This CDR3 contains 18 residues. From germline, CDR1 is SGHTA and CDR2 FQGTGA. J lost 1 base, V lost 5 bases, and 13 bases had no gene match. For the CDR3, the DNA is TGTGCCAGCAGCCCCCTCCCTAGTAGCGGGGGCCGCACAGATACGCAGTATTTT. This sequence encodes CASSPLPSSGGRTDTQYF.

For the CDR3, the DNA is TGCAGTGCTAGACCCCCGGGGGGTGGCGATACGCAGTATTTT. Its translation: CSARPPGGGDTQYF. V and J are TRBV20-1 and TRBJ2-3, with 7 bases identical to TRBD2. With V trimmed by 2 bases and J by 6 bases, 8 bases remained unmatched. Germline V gene lookup returns CDR1 DFQATT and CDR2 SNEGSKA (reference sequence). The CDR3 consists of 14 residues.

J is TRBJ2-1 and V is TRBV4-3; D may correspond to TRBD1 or TRBD2 (5 bases each). V lost 4 bases, J lost 8 bases, and 21 bases lay in between. The V gene's germline CDR1 is LGHNA and CDR2 YSLEER. The CDR3 contains 16 residues. The CDR3 spells CASSPQGDPKVDEQFF. Here the CDR3 DNA reads TGCGCCAGCAGCCCTCAGGGAGACCCTAAAGTGGATGAGCAGTTCTTC.

The V gene is TRBV12-3 or TRBV12-4, the J gene TRBJ2-3, with 11 bases identical to TRBD2. Trimming took 6 bases from V and 3 from J; bases not matched to a gene: 8. This CDR3 spans 16 amino acids. The CDR3 region is CASSPRLAGNTDTQYF. The CDR3 nucleotides are TGTGCCAGCAGCCCCCGACTAGCGGGAAATACAGATACGCAGTATTTT.

This clonotype was detected a few times. This chain connects TRBV5-1 to TRBJ1-4, with 10 positions matching TRBD1. CDR1 is SGHRS and CDR2 is YFSETQ in the germline V gene. The CDR3 extends over 15 amino acids. The V gene end was trimmed by 4 bases and the J gene end by 8 bases; junction bases not matched to a gene: 8. This CDR3 is CASSDDRGLREKLFF. The CDR3 region has the DNA TGCGCCAGCAGCGACGACAGGGGGCTCAGGGAAAAACTGTTTTTT.

This clonotype was detected ten times or more. The V gene is TRBV7-9, the J gene TRBJ2-1; 7 nucleotides align to TRBD1. V shed 5 bases, J shed 9 bases, and the junction held 13 bases outside the gene matches. The V gene's germline CDR1 is SEHNR and CDR2 FQNEAQ (reference sequence). The CDR3 has 15 amino acids. For the CDR3, the DNA is TGTGCCAGCAGCCCAAGGGGGCGTCAGGTGTCTGAGCAGTTCTTC. The encoded protein is CASSPRGRQVSEQFF. The full variable domain, its missing parts supplied by reference TRBV7-9 and TRBJ2-1, is DTGVSQNPRHKITKRGQNVTFRCDPISEHNRLYWYRQTLGQGPEFLTYFQNEAQLEKSRLLSDRFSAERPKGSFSTLEIQRTEQGDSAMYLCASSPRGRQVSEQFFGPGTRLTVL.

J is TRBJ2-1 and V is TRBV7-6; D gene ambiguous. In germline, CDR1 is SGHVS, CDR2 FNYEAQ. The length of the CDR3 is 14 residues. V shed 5 bases and J shed 5 bases, with 13 bases lying between them. CDR3 in amino acids: CASSPIQINNEQFF. In DNA, the CDR3 is TGTGCCAGCAGCCCTATACAGATTAACAATGAGCAGTTCTTC.

V gene TRBV6-5 combines with J gene TRBJ2-1, with D tentatively TRBD1 (7 bases). The CDR3 length is 16 residues. V was pared by 6 bases and J by 5 bases, with 20 bases between. Germline V gives CDR1 MNHEY, CDR2 SVGAGI. Here the CDR3 DNA reads TGTGCCAGCAGGCTTGTTTGGAGGGGGCCCCACAATGAGCAGTTCTTC. Encoded protein: CASRLVWRGPHNEQFF.

This clonotype appeared many times. The V call is TRBV4-3, the J call TRBJ2-2, with D perhaps matching TRBD1 (6 bases). V dropped 5 bases and J dropped 4 bases, with 8 bases sitting between them. CDR1 is LGHNA and CDR2 is YSLEER in the germline V gene. The CDR3 contains 13 residues. In nucleotides, the CDR3 is TGCGCCAGCAGCGGGGGCCGCACCGGGGAGCTGTTTTTT. Residues: CASSGGRTGELFF.

The chain links TRBV28 to TRBJ2-3; possible D gene TRBD2, 6 bases. Per germline, CDR1 MDHEN and CDR2 SYDVKM. The V and J ends lost 2 bases and 4 bases respectively, with 7 bases between them. This CDR3 is built from 13 residues. CDR3 nucleotide sequence: TGTGCCAGCAGTTTAGCGGGGCCAGATACGCAGTATTTT. As protein: CASSLAGPDTQYF. Using reference TRBV28 and TRBJ2-3 for the parts outside the CDR3, the full variable domain is DVKVTQSSRYLVKRTGEKVFLECVQDMDHENMFWYRQDPGLGLRLIYFSYDVKMKEKGDIPEGYSVSREKKERFSLILESASTNQTSMYLCASSLAGPDTQYFGPGTRLTVL.